These 7 T cell receptor beta chains came from one sample sequenced in a study of molecular identifiers for immune sequencing clone quantification. TCRdb re-called the PCR reads through MiXCR, storing one row per CDR3 protein. The data hold over 600,000 distinct CDR3 sequences, with just under 20% observed a single time. Sequencing was performed on naive CD8+ T cells from blood, with Jurkat cell RNA spiked in. Subset: FACS-sorted CD8+CD4-CCR7+CD45RA+ naive T cells. These receptor sequences come from a human donor in good health. Some libraries in this study had Jurkat cell RNA spiked in.

This clonotype came up many times. The chain combines TRBV12-3 or TRBV12-4 with TRBJ2-3; possible D gene TRBD2, 5 bases. Trimming shortened V by 6 bases and J by 5 bases, and 15 bases separated the two germline ends. This CDR3 spans 14 amino acids. CDR3 bases: TGTGCCAGCAGCCTTGGACTGTCGATAGATACGCAGTATTTT. Encoded protein: CASSLGLSIDTQYF.

A few counts support this clonotype. Sequence at one end of the junction differs from germline and may be a read error. This chain links TRBV5-1 with TRBJ1-1; no firm D call. In germline, CDR1 is SGHRS, CDR2 YFSETQ. CDR3 size: 14 residues. CDR3 sequence: CASSLEHPNTEASF. The DNA for the CDR3 is TGCGCCAGCAGCTTGGAGCACCCGAACACTGAAGCTTCCTTT.

Points on this clonotype: This may be a read error: a much more frequent sequence differs by one nucleotide. The chain recombines TRBV6-2 or TRBV6-3 with TRBJ1-2; D might be TRBD1 (6 bases). CDR1 and CDR2 from the germline V gene are MNHEY and SVGEGT. This CDR3 comprises 14 residues. The CDR3 DNA reads as TGTGCCAGCAGCCCCCGGACAGTCAACTGTGGCTACACCTTC. Encoded protein: CASSPRTVNCGYTF.

In this sample, this clonotype turned up many times. The J gene is TRBJ1-4, the V gene TRBV28; no firm D call. V was trimmed by 5 bases and J by 0 bases, leaving 16 bases between them. CDR1 MDHEN and CDR2 SYDVKM come from the germline V gene. This CDR3 is built from 17 residues. CDR3 amino acids: CASSEGPPAATNEKLFF. CDR3 bases: TGTGCCAGCAGTGAGGGCCCGCCTGCGGCAACTAATGAAAAACTGTTTTTT. The whole variable domain, filled in from reference TRBV28 and TRBJ1-4, reads DVKVTQSSRYLVKRTGEKVFLECVQDMDHENMFWYRQDPGLGLRLIYFSYDVKMKEKGDIPEGYSVSREKKERFSLILESASTNQTSMYLCASSEGPPAATNEKLFFGSGTQLSVL.

This clonotype was found a few times. The chain employs TRBV11-2 and TRBJ1-1; D is possibly TRBD1 (6 bases). The V gene lost 4 bases and the J gene lost 3 bases, with 18 bases spanning the gap. The CDR3 length is 16 residues. Germline V gene lookup returns CDR1 SGHAT and CDR2 FQNNGV. The CDR3: CASSSLAGGLDTEAFF. CDR3 coding DNA: TGTGCCAGCAGCTCCCTGGCCGGGGGGCTGGACACTGAAGCTTTCTTT.

Notes on this clonotype: The junction departs from the called germline gene at one end, perhaps through a read error. The rearrangement uses TRBV13 and TRBJ2-7; TRBD1 aligns across 7 bases. CDR1 PRHDT and CDR2 FYEKMQ come from the germline V gene (reference sequence). CDR3 length: 14 residues. CDR3 sequence reads: CAGSSRGTGYEQYF. CDR3 bases: TGTGCCGGCAGCTCCAGGGGGACGGGCTACGAGCAGTACTTC.

This clonotype was seen many times. The V call is TRBV7-2, the J call TRBJ2-1, with 7 bases that match TRBD1. Unmatched junction bases numbered 3, after V lost 1 base and J lost 0 bases. The CDR3 totals 16 residues. CDR1 is SGHTA and CDR2 is FQGNSA in the germline V gene. The CDR3 region is CASSLEPGGSYNEQFF. The CDR3 DNA reads TGTGCCAGCAGCTTAGAGCCAGGGGGCTCCTACAATGAGCAGTTCTTC. Supplemented by reference TRBV7-2 and TRBJ2-1, the full variable domain reads GAGVSQSPSNKVTEKGKDVELRCDPISGHTALYWYRQSLGQGLEFLIYFQGNSAPDKSGLPSDRFSAERTGGSVSTLTIQRTQQEDSAVYLCASSLEPGGSYNEQFFGPGTRLTVL.